A selection of T cell receptor beta chains follows, all from one sample in a study of regulatory T cells in long-lasting Graves disease. TCRdb reanalysed the multiplex PCR reads using MiXCR and keeps one entry per CDR3 protein. The sample has 350,000 to 450,000 distinct CDR3 sequences, about 15% seen once. These records were also assigned to another study, of T cells in Graves' hyperthyroidism and ophthalmopathy.

The sample here was peripheral blood mononuclear cells (PBMCs), taken at new diagnosis, from a patient treated with antithyroid drugs. The receptor source for this set is a woman in her 30s with Graves disease. Both conserved end residues are part of each CDR3. The D gene is left open where the match is weak. Not every row has a clone size; where given, it reads once, few, many or a size class.

v_call: TRBV11-1; clone_size: many; j_call: TRBJ2-1; d_call: TRBD2; cdr3_aa: CASRQSGSLPNEQFF; cdr3_nt: TGTGCCAGCAGACAAAGCGGGAGTTTGCCCAATGAGCAGTTCTTC
v_call: TRBV20-1; clone_size: many; j_call: TRBJ2-3; d_call: NA; cdr3_aa: CSARHHRRSTDTQYF; cdr3_nt: TGCAGTGCTAGACATCATCGACGGAGCACAGATACGCAGTATTTT
v_call: TRBV15; clone_size: few; j_call: TRBJ1-1; d_call: NA; cdr3_aa: CATRKSRVDTEAFF; cdr3_nt: TGTGCCACCAGGAAAAGTAGGGTGGACACTGAAGCTTTCTTT
v_call: TRBV12-3/TRBV12-4; clone_size: few; j_call: TRBJ1-2; d_call: TRBD1; cdr3_aa: CASSLGQGKGYTF; cdr3_nt: TGTGCCAGCAGTCTCGGACAGGGTAAAGGCTACACCTTC
v_call: TRBV7-2; clone_size: many; j_call: TRBJ2-7; d_call: NA; cdr3_aa: CASSAYSGGSYEQYF; cdr3_nt: TGTGCCAGCAGCGCTTATTCAGGAGGGTCCTACGAGCAGTACTTC
v_call: TRBV6-1; clone_size: many; j_call: TRBJ1-4; d_call: TRBD1; cdr3_aa: CASSEFLDRNEKLFF; cdr3_nt: TGTGCCAGCAGTGAATTTCTGGACAGGAACGAAAAACTGTTTTTT
v_call: TRBV28; clone_size: many; j_call: TRBJ2-7; d_call: NA; cdr3_aa: CASSLEDRSNYEQYF; cdr3_nt: TGTGCCAGCAGTTTAGAGGACAGATCTAACTACGAGCAGTACTTC
v_call: TRBV5-4; clone_size: few; j_call: TRBJ2-3; d_call: TRBD2; cdr3_aa: CASSPSRGGRGPDTQYF; cdr3_nt: TGTGCCAGCAGCCCTAGCAGGGGCGGGAGGGGGCCAGATACGCAGTATTTT
v_call: TRBV20-1; clone_size: many; j_call: TRBJ1-1; d_call: TRBD1; cdr3_aa: CSARVVAGGTEAFF; cdr3_nt: TGCAGTGCTAGAGTCGTCGCAGGGGGCACTGAAGCTTTCTTT
v_call: TRBV6-1; clone_size: few; j_call: TRBJ2-1; d_call: NA; cdr3_aa: CASSLILDEQFF; cdr3_nt: TGTGCCAGCAGCCTGATCTTAGATGAGCAGTTCTTC
v_call: TRBV5-4; clone_size: NA; j_call: TRBJ1-1; d_call: NA; cdr3_aa: CASSLEGVISGGKGNTEAFF; cdr3_nt: TGTGCCAGCAGCTTGGAGGGCGTGATTAGCGGGGGCAAGGGGAACACTGAAGCTTTCTTT
v_call: TRBV28; clone_size: many; j_call: TRBJ2-5; d_call: TRBD1; cdr3_aa: CASNVYRGETQYF; cdr3_nt: TGTGCCAGCAACGTTTACAGGGGCGAGACCCAGTACTTC
v_call: TRBV30; clone_size: many; j_call: TRBJ2-2; d_call: NA; cdr3_aa: CAWTPVRHTGELFF; cdr3_nt: TGTGCCTGGACGCCGGTCAGACACACCGGGGAGCTGTTTTTT
v_call: TRBV12-3/TRBV12-4; clone_size: many; j_call: TRBJ2-3; d_call: NA; cdr3_aa: CASSTSVDTQYF; cdr3_nt: TGTGCCAGCAGTACAAGTGTGGATACGCAGTATTTT
v_call: TRBV5-1; clone_size: many; j_call: TRBJ1-1; d_call: NA; cdr3_aa: CASTPSGSPNTEAFF; cdr3_nt: TGCGCCAGCACCCCTTCGGGGAGTCCCAACACTGAAGCTTTCTTT
v_call: TRBV3-1; clone_size: many; j_call: TRBJ2-3; d_call: TRBD2; cdr3_aa: CASSQGRGRGADTQYF; cdr3_nt: TGTGCCAGCAGCCAAGGGCGCGGGAGAGGGGCAGATACGCAGTATTTT
v_call: TRBV5-1; clone_size: many; j_call: TRBJ1-1; d_call: NA; cdr3_aa: CASSLGFRDGGEAFF; cdr3_nt: TGCGCCAGCAGCTTGGGGTTCAGGGACGGGGGTGAAGCTTTCTTT
v_call: TRBV29-1; clone_size: few; j_call: TRBJ1-2; d_call: TRBD1; cdr3_aa: CSVMLQGAGGYTF; cdr3_nt: TGCAGCGTTATGCTCCAGGGGGCCGGTGGCTACACCTTC
v_call: TRBV10-2; clone_size: NA; j_call: TRBJ2-5; d_call: TRBD2; cdr3_aa: CASSVPAGGQETQYF; cdr3_nt: TGCGCCAGCAGTGTTCCAGCGGGAGGGCAAGAGACCCAGTACTTC
v_call: TRBV19; clone_size: few; j_call: TRBJ1-5; d_call: TRBD1; cdr3_aa: CASKAGIGTGNQPQHF; cdr3_nt: TGTGCCAGTAAGGCGGGAATCGGGACAGGGAATCAGCCCCAGCATTTT
v_call: TRBV11-2; clone_size: many; j_call: TRBJ2-3; d_call: NA; cdr3_aa: CASSRTFPDTQYF; cdr3_nt: TGTGCCAGCAGCCGGACCTTCCCAGATACGCAGTATTTT
v_call: TRBV9; clone_size: NA; j_call: TRBJ1-4; d_call: TRBD1; cdr3_aa: CASSPGDRIPEKLFF; cdr3_nt: TGTGCCAGCAGCCCGGGGGACAGGATACCTGAAAAACTGTTTTTT
v_call: TRBV29-1; clone_size: NA; j_call: TRBJ2-2; d_call: NA; cdr3_aa: CSVLRGLNTGELFF; cdr3_nt: TGCAGCGTCCTCCGCGGGCTGAACACCGGGGAGCTGTTTTTT
v_call: TRBV6-1; clone_size: once; j_call: TRBJ2-1; d_call: TRBD2; cdr3_aa: CASTLGTSGDYNEQFF; cdr3_nt: TGTGCCAGCACCCTCGGGACTAGCGGAGACTACAATGAGCAGTTCTTC
v_call: TRBV6-1; clone_size: few; j_call: TRBJ1-4; d_call: NA; cdr3_aa: CASSKRQRTAAYTEKLFF; cdr3_nt: TGTGCCAGCAGTAAGAGACAGAGGACAGCGGCGTACACTGAAAAACTGTTTTTT
v_call: TRBV19; clone_size: few; j_call: TRBJ2-7; d_call: NA; cdr3_aa: CASRPGLGTYEQYF; cdr3_nt: TGTGCCAGTAGACCCGGACTGGGGACCTACGAGCAGTACTTC
v_call: TRBV27; clone_size: many; j_call: TRBJ1-6; d_call: TRBD1; cdr3_aa: CASRIRQGGSPLHF; cdr3_nt: TGTGCCAGCAGAATAAGACAGGGCGGTTCACCCCTCCACTTT
v_call: TRBV19; clone_size: NA; j_call: TRBJ1-6; d_call: NA; cdr3_aa: CASSPRRNSPLHF; cdr3_nt: TGTGCCAGTAGTCCACGCCGTAATTCACCCCTCCACTTT
v_call: TRBV4-2; clone_size: many; j_call: TRBJ2-1; d_call: TRBD1; cdr3_aa: CASSTTGTGPNEQFF; cdr3_nt: TGTGCCAGCAGCACCACCGGGACAGGACCCAATGAGCAGTTCTTC
v_call: TRBV20-1; clone_size: NA; j_call: TRBJ1-2; d_call: NA; cdr3_aa: CSARDPKAGETGYTF; cdr3_nt: TGCAGTGCTAGAGATCCAAAGGCGGGGGAGACTGGCTACACCTTC
v_call: TRBV24-1; clone_size: many; j_call: TRBJ2-2; d_call: TRBD1; cdr3_aa: CATSDAGTGNTGELFF; cdr3_nt: TGTGCCACCAGTGATGCCGGGACAGGAAACACCGGGGAGCTGTTTTTT
v_call: TRBV11-2; clone_size: NA; j_call: TRBJ1-1; d_call: NA; cdr3_aa: CASSLTPGANTEAFF; cdr3_nt: TGTGCCAGCAGCCTAACCCCCGGAGCGAACACTGAAGCTTTCTTT
v_call: TRBV30; clone_size: once; j_call: TRBJ2-5; d_call: TRBD2; cdr3_aa: CAWSPGTSEEETQYF; cdr3_nt: TGTGCCTGGAGCCCAGGGACTAGCGAGGAAGAGACCCAGTACTTC
v_call: TRBV18; clone_size: many; j_call: TRBJ1-2; d_call: NA; cdr3_aa: CASSRDAGTATYGYTF; cdr3_nt: TGTGCCAGCTCCCGGGACGCGGGGACCGCGACCTATGGCTACACCTTC
v_call: TRBV24-1; clone_size: NA; j_call: TRBJ2-1; d_call: TRBD2; cdr3_aa: CATRPRASGSNEQFF; cdr3_nt: TGTGCCACAAGACCTCGGGCTAGCGGAAGTAATGAGCAGTTCTTC
v_call: TRBV25-1; clone_size: few; j_call: TRBJ1-2; d_call: TRBD1; cdr3_aa: CASSGTGRLGNGYTF; cdr3_nt: TGTGCCAGCAGTGGGACAGGGAGGCTTGGGAATGGCTACACCTTC
v_call: TRBV28; clone_size: many; j_call: TRBJ1-3; d_call: NA; cdr3_aa: CASSFYRADTIYF; cdr3_nt: TGTGCCAGTAGTTTTTACAGGGCGGACACCATATATTTT
v_call: TRBV13; clone_size: NA; j_call: TRBJ2-7; d_call: NA; cdr3_aa: CASSPSAGTDDEQYF; cdr3_nt: TGTGCCAGCAGCCCTAGCGCCGGGACGGACGACGAGCAGTACTTC
v_call: TRBV11-3; clone_size: many; j_call: TRBJ1-1; d_call: NA; cdr3_aa: CASSLDRFDSLSMNTEAFF; cdr3_nt: TGTGCCAGCAGCTTAGATCGCTTCGACAGCCTGTCCATGAACACTGAAGCTTTCTTT
v_call: TRBV9; clone_size: NA; j_call: TRBJ2-7; d_call: NA; cdr3_aa: CASSPTTTDRYEQYF; cdr3_nt: TGTGCCAGCAGTCCCACAACCACCGACCGCTACGAGCAGTACTTC
v_call: TRBV20-1; clone_size: few; j_call: TRBJ2-1; d_call: TRBD2; cdr3_aa: CSASGLAGEVTGLF; cdr3_nt: TGCAGTGCTAGCGGACTAGCGGGAGAGGTGACTGGCCTCTTC
v_call: TRBV7-9; clone_size: many; j_call: TRBJ2-7; d_call: TRBD1; cdr3_aa: CASSLEWDRQNEQYF; cdr3_nt: TGTGCCAGCAGCTTAGAGTGGGACAGGCAAAACGAGCAGTACTTC
v_call: TRBV24-1; clone_size: many; j_call: TRBJ2-1; d_call: NA; cdr3_aa: CATSDSPGVNEQFF; cdr3_nt: TGTGCCACCAGTGATTCCCCCGGGGTAAATGAGCAGTTCTTC
v_call: TRBV5-1; clone_size: few; j_call: TRBJ2-6; d_call: NA; cdr3_aa: CASSLARQAAGANVLTF; cdr3_nt: TGCGCCAGCAGCTTGGCCCGCCAGGCCGCTGGGGCCAACGTCCTGACTTTC
v_call: TRBV11-2; clone_size: few; j_call: TRBJ2-1; d_call: TRBD1; cdr3_aa: CASSLWVTGEYGEQFF; cdr3_nt: TGTGCCAGCAGCTTATGGGTGACAGGGGAGTACGGGGAGCAGTTCTTC
v_call: TRBV30; clone_size: many; j_call: TRBJ2-1; d_call: TRBD2; cdr3_aa: CAWSVLAGSNEQFF; cdr3_nt: TGTGCCTGGAGTGTTCTAGCGGGAAGCAATGAGCAGTTCTTC
v_call: TRBV29-1; clone_size: few; j_call: TRBJ2-6; d_call: NA; cdr3_aa: CSVEVAGANVLTF; cdr3_nt: TGCAGCGTTGAAGTAGCGGGGGCCAACGTCCTGACTTTC
v_call: TRBV28; clone_size: many; j_call: TRBJ2-7; d_call: NA; cdr3_aa: CASSLGAPEIRAYEQYF; cdr3_nt: TGTGCCAGCAGCCTGGGGGCCCCCGAAATCAGAGCCTACGAGCAGTACTTC
v_call: TRBV11-3; clone_size: many; j_call: TRBJ2-1; d_call: TRBD2; cdr3_aa: CASSPRGRADRDEQFF; cdr3_nt: TGTGCCAGCAGCCCCCGGGGGAGGGCCGATAGAGATGAGCAGTTCTTC
v_call: TRBV6-1; clone_size: few; j_call: TRBJ1-6; d_call: NA; cdr3_aa: CASRRLLGGTLGSPLHF; cdr3_nt: TGTGCCAGCAGGCGACTCCTTGGGGGGACGCTTGGATCACCCCTCCACTTT
v_call: TRBV12-3/TRBV12-4; clone_size: many; j_call: TRBJ2-7; d_call: NA; cdr3_aa: CASRTGRRAYEQYF; cdr3_nt: TGTGCCAGCAGGACAGGACGGAGAGCCTACGAGCAGTACTTC
v_call: TRBV13; clone_size: many; j_call: TRBJ2-3; d_call: TRBD2; cdr3_aa: CASTLSRTSSWLLTDTQYF; cdr3_nt: TGTGCCAGCACCCTGTCCCGGACTAGTTCCTGGCTATTGACAGATACGCAGTATTTT
v_call: TRBV6-2/TRBV6-3; clone_size: few; j_call: TRBJ2-1; d_call: TRBD2; cdr3_aa: CASSGGRGTTFYDEQFF; cdr3_nt: TGTGCCAGCAGTGGGGGGAGGGGTACTACATTTTACGATGAGCAGTTCTTC
v_call: TRBV6-1; clone_size: few; j_call: TRBJ2-7; d_call: TRBD2; cdr3_aa: CASRLTSASYEQYF; cdr3_nt: TGTGCCAGCAGACTGACTAGCGCCTCCTACGAGCAGTACTTC